The 13 T cell receptor beta chains given below trace back to one sample, sequenced in a study of identical twins. MiXCR was run by TCRdb on the 5' RACE reads, yielding one entry per CDR3 protein. The sample includes 1.5 million or so distinct CDR3 sequences, under 35% of them seen just once. The specimen was cord blood. The receptors originated from a newborn girl in good health.

To note about this clonotype: Mismatch with germline at one junction end may stem from a read error. This chain connects TRBV12-3 or TRBV12-4 to TRBJ2-5; a possible D gene is TRBD2 (6 bases). This CDR3 contains 14 residues. Here the CDR3 DNA reads TGTGCCAGCAGTTTTTGGCGGGGAAAAGAAACCCAGTACTTC. Residues: CASSFWRGKETQYF.

This clonotype showed up just a few times. This chain links TRBV4-1 with TRBJ1-2; tentatively, D is TRBD1 (5 bases). Germline loops: CDR1 MGHRA, CDR2 YSYEKL. The V end was cut by 0 bases, the J end by 3 bases, with 11 bases between. This CDR3 is 15 amino acids long. CDR3 amino acids: CASSQDLRTYYGYTF. The DNA for the CDR3 is TGCGCCAGCAGCCAAGATCTACGGACATACTATGGCTACACCTTC.

In nucleotides, the CDR3 is TGTGCCAGCAGCCGTATTGGAGGGGTGAACACCGGGGAGCTGTTTTTT. This sequence encodes CASSRIGGVNTGELFF. The chain combines TRBV4-2 with TRBJ2-2; D perhaps matches TRBD2 (6 bases). V lost 4 bases and J 1 base, leaving 13 bases between the germline ends. Looked up from germline, CDR1 is LGHNA and CDR2 is YNFKEQ. The CDR3 totals 16 residues.

This clonotype showed up just a few times. The J gene is TRBJ1-6, the V gene TRBV3-1; TRBD1 might be the D (5 bases). The CDR3 is 16 residues long. V lost 0 bases, J lost 3 bases, and 9 bases lay in between. Germline assignment: CDR1 LGHDT and CDR2 YNNKEL (reference sequence). CDR3 in amino acids: CASSQDATVYNSPLHF. The CDR3 region has the DNA TGTGCCAGCAGCCAAGACGCGACAGTCTATAATTCACCCCTCCACTTT.

This clonotype has a handful of counts. The rearrangement joins TRBV12-3 or TRBV12-4 to TRBJ1-6, with D unclear. The CDR3 runs 15 residues. Trimming cost V 3 bases and J 2 bases, with 8 bases left between them. CDR3 loop: CASSFGVTYNSPLHF. In DNA form, the CDR3 reads TGTGCCAGCAGTTTCGGGGTCACCTATAATTCACCCCTCCACTTT.

A few counts support this clonotype. The chain joins TRBV3-1 to TRBJ2-1; 7 nucleotides agree with TRBD2. CDR3 length: 16 residues. The germline V gene has CDR1 LGHDT and CDR2 YNNKEL (reference sequence). The V and J ends lost 2 bases and 4 bases, in that order; junction bases with no gene match: 8. The CDR3 reads CASSQSLAVIYNEQFF. The CDR3 region has the DNA TGTGCCAGCAGCCAAAGTCTAGCGGTAATTTACAATGAGCAGTTCTTC.

V and J are TRBV2 and TRBJ1-5, with 11 bases lining up with TRBD1. The V gene end was trimmed by 5 bases and the J gene end by 7 bases; junction bases not matched to a gene: 7. The germline gives CDR1 SNHLY, CDR2 FYNNEI. This CDR3 is 15 amino acids long. CDR3 sequence: CASSKDRGQGQPQHF. The DNA of the CDR3 is TGTGCCAGCAGTAAGGACAGGGGGCAGGGGCAGCCCCAGCATTTT.

The chain links TRBV5-1 to TRBJ2-7; 10 positions match TRBD1. The assigned J gene may be wrong: the sequence end matches TRBJ2-5 better. The CDR3 sequence is 16 residues long. CDR1 is SGHRS and CDR2 is YFSETQ in the germline V gene. CDR3 nucleotide sequence: TGCGCCAGCAGCAAAATTGGACAGGGGGGGGAAGAGACCCAGTACTTC. This sequence encodes CASSKIGQGGEETQYF.

CDR3 in amino acids: CASSPPAGANVLTF. CDR3 bases: TGTGCCAGCAGCCCGCCGGCTGGGGCCAACGTCCTGACTTTC. V gene TRBV3-1 combines with J gene TRBJ2-6, with unresolved D. Per the germline V gene, CDR1 is LGHDT and CDR2 is YNNKEL (reference sequence). This CDR3 is built from 14 residues. The V and J ends lost 4 bases and 2 bases respectively, with 6 bases between them.

This chain joins TRBV25-1 and TRBJ2-1; 11 bases match TRBD2. The V and J ends lost 6 bases and 9 bases, in that order; junction bases with no gene match: 13. This CDR3 region has 16 residues. Looked up from germline, CDR1 is MGHDK and CDR2 is SYGVNS. The CDR3 nucleotides are TGTGCCAGCAGGCAAACTAGCGGGAGAGGATCAGTTGAGCAGTTCTTC. It translates to CASRQTSGRGSVEQFF.

The chain couples TRBV4-2 to TRBJ2-1, with 10 bases aligning to TRBD2. The J call could be wrong; TRBJ2-7 is a better fit for the DNA end. The CDR3 runs to 16 residues. Germline CDR1 and CDR2: LGHNA and YNFKEQ. CDR3 residues: CASSQVTGLADNEQYF. CDR3 DNA: TGTGCCAGCAGCCAAGTAACAGGACTAGCGGACAATGAGCAGTACTTC.

This clonotype was counted many times. The rearrangement joins TRBV18 to TRBJ2-3, with TRBD2 identical over 7 bases. In germline, CDR1 is KGHSH, CDR2 LQKENI. The CDR3 covers 14 residues. With 3 bases clipped from V and 4 bases from J, the junction kept 4 bases outside the gene matches. The CDR3 region has the DNA TGTGCCAGCTCACCCCGGGGAGGGCCAGATACGCAGTATTTT. It is translated as CASSPRGGPDTQYF.

This clonotype was observed many times. The chain joins TRBV6-6 to TRBJ1-5; D perhaps matches TRBD1 (5 bases). Trimming took 2 bases from V and 1 from J, leaving 6 bases between them. From germline, CDR1 is MNHNY and CDR2 SVGAGI (reference sequence). The CDR3 length is 14 residues. The CDR3 bases are TGTGCCAGCAGTTACGGGGGGAGCAATCAGCCCCAGCATTTT. The encoded protein is CASSYGGSNQPQHF.